This T cell receptor beta chain was identified in a study of molecular identifiers for immune sequencing clone quantification. This clonotype turned up a few times. CDR1 and CDR2 from the germline V gene are MGHRA and YSYEKL. The V end lost 4 bases, the J end lost 0 bases, and 7 bases lay between the germline ends. The CDR3 runs to 14 residues. TCRdb itself ran the PCR reads through MiXCR, one entry per CDR3 protein. The sample consists of about 510,000 distinct CDR3 sequences, under 30% of them appearing once. This TCR derives from a human donor in good health. Some libraries in this study had Jurkat cell RNA spiked in. Sequencing was performed on naive CD8+ T cells from blood, with Jurkat cell RNA spiked in. The subset: FACS-sorted CD8+CD4-CCR7+CD45RA+ naive T cells. The chain couples TRBV4-1 to TRBJ1-3; D is unclear. DNA for the CDR3: TGCGCCAGCAGCCCCTCGGTCTCTGGAAACACCATATATTTT. Protein product: CASSPSVSGNTIYF.